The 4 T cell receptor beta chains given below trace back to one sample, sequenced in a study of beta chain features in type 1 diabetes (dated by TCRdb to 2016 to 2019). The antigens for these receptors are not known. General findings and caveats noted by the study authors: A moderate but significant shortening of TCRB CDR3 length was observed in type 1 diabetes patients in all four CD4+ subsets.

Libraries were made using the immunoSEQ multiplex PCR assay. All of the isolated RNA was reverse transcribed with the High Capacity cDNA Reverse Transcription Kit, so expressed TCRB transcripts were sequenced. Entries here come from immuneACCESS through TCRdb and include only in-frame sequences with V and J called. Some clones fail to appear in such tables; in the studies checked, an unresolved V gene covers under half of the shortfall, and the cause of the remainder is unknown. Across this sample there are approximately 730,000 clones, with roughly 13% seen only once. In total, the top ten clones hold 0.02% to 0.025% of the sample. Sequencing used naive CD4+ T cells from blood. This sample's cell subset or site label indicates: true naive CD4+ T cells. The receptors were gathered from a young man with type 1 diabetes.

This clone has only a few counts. CDR3 residues: CASSISTVTYNEQFF. CDR3 DNA sequence: TGTGCCAGCAGCATATCTACTGTAACCTACAATGAGCAGTTCTTC. V is TRBV7-9 and J is TRBJ2-1, with unresolved D. Germline-derived CDR1 and CDR2 are SEHNR and FQNEAQ (reference sequence). CDR3 length equals 15 residues. V was trimmed by 5 bases and J by 2 bases, leaving 13 bases between them.

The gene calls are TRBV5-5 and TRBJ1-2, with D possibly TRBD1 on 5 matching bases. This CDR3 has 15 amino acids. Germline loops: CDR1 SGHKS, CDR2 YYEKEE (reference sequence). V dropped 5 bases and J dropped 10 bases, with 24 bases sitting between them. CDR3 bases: TGTGCCAGCAGTTCCCTCTTAGGGGTTGAGGGGTACTACACCTTC. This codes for CASSSLLGVEGYYTF.

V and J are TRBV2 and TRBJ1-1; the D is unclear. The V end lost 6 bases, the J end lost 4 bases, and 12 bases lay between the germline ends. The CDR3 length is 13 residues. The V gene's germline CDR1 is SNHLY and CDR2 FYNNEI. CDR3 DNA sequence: TGTGCCAGCAGCCAAAACAGTGGCACTGAAGCTTTCTTT. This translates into CASSQNSGTEAFF.

As DNA, the CDR3 is TGTGCCAGCAGCCCCCGGGACAGGGAAGCCGGGGAGCTGTTTTTT. Encoded protein: CASSPRDREAGELFF. This chain links TRBV5-4 with TRBJ2-2, with 9 bases identical to TRBD1. This CDR3 has 15 residues. The germline gives CDR1 SGHNT, CDR2 YYREEE (reference sequence). The trim removed 4 bases at V and 6 bases at J, leaving 7 bases unmatched. Combining the CDR3 with reference TRBV5-4 and TRBJ2-2 gives the whole variable domain ETGVTQSPTHLIKTRGQQVTLRCSSQSGHNTVSWYQQALGQGPQFIFQYYREEENGRGNFPPRFSGLQFPNYSSELNVNALELDDSALYLCASSPRDREAGELFFGEGSRLTVL.